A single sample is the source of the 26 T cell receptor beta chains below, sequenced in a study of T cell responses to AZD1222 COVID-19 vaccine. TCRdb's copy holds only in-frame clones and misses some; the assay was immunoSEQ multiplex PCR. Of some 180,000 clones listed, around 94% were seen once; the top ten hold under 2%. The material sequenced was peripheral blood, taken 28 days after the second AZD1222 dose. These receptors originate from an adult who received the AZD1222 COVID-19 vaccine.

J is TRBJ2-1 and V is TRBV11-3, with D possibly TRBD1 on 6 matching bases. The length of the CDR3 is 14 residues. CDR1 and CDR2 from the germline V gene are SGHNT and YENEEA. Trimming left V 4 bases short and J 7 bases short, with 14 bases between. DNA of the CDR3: TGTGCCAGCAGCTCGGACAGCGAGCTTAATGAGCAGTTCTTC. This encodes CASSSDSELNEQFF.

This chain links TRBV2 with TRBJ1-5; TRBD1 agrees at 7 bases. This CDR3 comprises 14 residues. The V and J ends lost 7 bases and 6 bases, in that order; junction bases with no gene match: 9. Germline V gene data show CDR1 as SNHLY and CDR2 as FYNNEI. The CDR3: CASNIRQGTQPQHF. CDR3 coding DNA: TGTGCCAGCAATATAAGACAGGGCACTCAGCCCCAGCATTTT.

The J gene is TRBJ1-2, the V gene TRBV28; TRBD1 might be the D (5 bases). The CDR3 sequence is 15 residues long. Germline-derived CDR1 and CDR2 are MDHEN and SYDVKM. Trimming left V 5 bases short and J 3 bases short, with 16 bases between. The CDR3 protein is CASSEGPGSYYGYTF. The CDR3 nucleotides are TGTGCCAGCAGTGAGGGGCCGGGCTCCTACTATGGCTACACCTTC.

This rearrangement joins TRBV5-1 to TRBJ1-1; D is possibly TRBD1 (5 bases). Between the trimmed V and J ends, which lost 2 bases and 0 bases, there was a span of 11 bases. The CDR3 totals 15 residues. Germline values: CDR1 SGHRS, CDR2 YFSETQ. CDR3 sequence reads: CASSFLDSLNTEAFF. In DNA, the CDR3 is TGCGCCAGCAGCTTTCTCGACAGCCTGAACACTGAAGCTTTCTTT.

The CDR3 loop reads CASSIDAGKNQPQHF. The CDR3 DNA reads as TGTGCCAGTAGTATAGATGCGGGGAAAAATCAGCCCCAGCATTTT. V gene TRBV19 combines with J gene TRBJ1-5; D remains unclear. V dropped 0 bases and J dropped 4 bases, with 10 bases sitting between them. The CDR3 is 15 residues long. The V gene's germline CDR1 is LNHDA and CDR2 SQIVND (reference sequence).

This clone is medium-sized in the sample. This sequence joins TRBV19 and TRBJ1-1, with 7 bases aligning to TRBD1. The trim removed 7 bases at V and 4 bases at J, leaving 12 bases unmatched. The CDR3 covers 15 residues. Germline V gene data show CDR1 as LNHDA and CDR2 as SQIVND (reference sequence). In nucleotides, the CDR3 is TGTGCCAGTAACCCCGGGACAGACGTTACCACTGAAGCTTTCTTT. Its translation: CASNPGTDVTTEAFF.

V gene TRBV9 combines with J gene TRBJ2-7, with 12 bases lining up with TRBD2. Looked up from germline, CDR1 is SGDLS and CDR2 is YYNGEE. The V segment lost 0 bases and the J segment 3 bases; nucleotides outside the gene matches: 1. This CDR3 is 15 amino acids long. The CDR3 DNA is TGTGCCAGCAGCGTAGCTAGCGGGGGGGTCTACGAGCAGTACTTC. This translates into CASSVASGGVYEQYF. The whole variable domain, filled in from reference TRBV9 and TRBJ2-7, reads DSGVTQTPKHLITATGQRVTLRCSPRSGDLSVYWYQQSLDQGLQFLIQYYNGEERAKGNILERFSAQQFPDLHSELNLSSLELGDSALYFCASSVASGGVYEQYFGPGTRLTVT.

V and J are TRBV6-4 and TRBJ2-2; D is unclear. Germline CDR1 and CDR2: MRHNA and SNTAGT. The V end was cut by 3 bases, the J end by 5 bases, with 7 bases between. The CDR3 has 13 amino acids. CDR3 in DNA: TGTGCCAGCAGTGATTCGGAGACCGGGGAGCTGTTTTTT. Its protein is CASSDSETGELFF.

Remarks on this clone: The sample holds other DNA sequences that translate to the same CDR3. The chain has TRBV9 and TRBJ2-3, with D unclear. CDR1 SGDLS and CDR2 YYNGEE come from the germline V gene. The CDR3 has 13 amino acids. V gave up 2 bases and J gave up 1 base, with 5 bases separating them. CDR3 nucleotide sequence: TGTGCCAGCAGCGTTGCGGGCACAGATACGCAGTATTTT. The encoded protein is CASSVAGTDTQYF.

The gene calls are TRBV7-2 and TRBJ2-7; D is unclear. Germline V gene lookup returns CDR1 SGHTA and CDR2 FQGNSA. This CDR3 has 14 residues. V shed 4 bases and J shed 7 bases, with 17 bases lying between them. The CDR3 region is CASSSPAGLGEQYF. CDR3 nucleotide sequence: TGTGCCAGCAGCTCCCCTGCCGGGCTGGGGGAGCAGTACTTC.

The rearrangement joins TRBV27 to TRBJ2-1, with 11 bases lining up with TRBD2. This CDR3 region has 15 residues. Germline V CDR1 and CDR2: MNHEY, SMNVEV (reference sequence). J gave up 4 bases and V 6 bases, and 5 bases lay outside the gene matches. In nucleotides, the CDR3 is TGTGCCAGCAGAATAGCGGGAGGGGGGTACAATGAGCAGTTCTTC. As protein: CASRIAGGGYNEQFF.

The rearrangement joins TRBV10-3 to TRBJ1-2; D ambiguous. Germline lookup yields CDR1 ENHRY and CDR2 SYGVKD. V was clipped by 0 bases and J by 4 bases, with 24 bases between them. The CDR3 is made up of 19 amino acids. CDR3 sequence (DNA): TGTGCCATCAGTGAGTCGAATATGGTGCGGGCGAGCCCCTTCTATGGCTACACCTTC. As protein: CAISESNMVRASPFYGYTF.

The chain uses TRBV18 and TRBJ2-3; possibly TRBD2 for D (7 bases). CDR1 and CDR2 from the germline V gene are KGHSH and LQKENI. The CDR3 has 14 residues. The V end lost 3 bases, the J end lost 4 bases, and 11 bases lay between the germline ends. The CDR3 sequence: CASSPGRGPDTQYF. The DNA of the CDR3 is TGTGCCAGCTCACCGGGGCGGGGGCCAGATACGCAGTATTTT.

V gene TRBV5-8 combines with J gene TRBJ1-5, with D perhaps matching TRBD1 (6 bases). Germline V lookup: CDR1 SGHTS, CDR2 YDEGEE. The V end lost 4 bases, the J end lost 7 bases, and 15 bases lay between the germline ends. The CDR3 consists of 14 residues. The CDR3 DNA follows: TGTGCCAGCAGCCGGACAGCGATAAGGCAGCCCCAGCATTTT. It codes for CASSRTAIRQPQHF.

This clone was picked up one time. The CDR3 region is CASSQDRTQVNSPLHF. Here the CDR3 DNA reads TGCGCCAGCAGCCAAGATCGTACACAGGTTAATTCACCCCTCCACTTT. The chain combines TRBV4-3 with TRBJ1-6; TRBD1 might be the D (5 bases). The CDR3 totals 16 residues. Germline V gene sequence: CDR1 LGHNA, CDR2 YSLEER. The germline V and J ends were trimmed by 0 bases and 6 bases, with 12 bases remaining between them.

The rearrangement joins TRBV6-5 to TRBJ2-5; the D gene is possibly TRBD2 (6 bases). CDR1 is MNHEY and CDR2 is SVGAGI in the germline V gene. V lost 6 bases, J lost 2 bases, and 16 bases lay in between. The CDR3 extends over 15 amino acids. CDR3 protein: CASRPVYGGQETQYF. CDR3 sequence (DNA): TGTGCCAGCAGGCCTGTATACGGGGGACAAGAGACCCAGTACTTC.

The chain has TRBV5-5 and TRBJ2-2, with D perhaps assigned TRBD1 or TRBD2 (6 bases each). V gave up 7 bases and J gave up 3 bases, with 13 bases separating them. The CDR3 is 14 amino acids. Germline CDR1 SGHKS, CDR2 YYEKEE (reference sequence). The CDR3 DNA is TGTGCCAGCCACAGGGAGGTGGACACCGGGGAGCTGTTTTTT. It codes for CASHREVDTGELFF.

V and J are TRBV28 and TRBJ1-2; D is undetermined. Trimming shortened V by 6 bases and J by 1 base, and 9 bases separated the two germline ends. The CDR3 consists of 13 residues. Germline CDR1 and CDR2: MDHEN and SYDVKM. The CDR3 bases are TGTGCCAGCAGCCCACAGCGTAACTATGGCTACACCTTC. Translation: CASSPQRNYGYTF.

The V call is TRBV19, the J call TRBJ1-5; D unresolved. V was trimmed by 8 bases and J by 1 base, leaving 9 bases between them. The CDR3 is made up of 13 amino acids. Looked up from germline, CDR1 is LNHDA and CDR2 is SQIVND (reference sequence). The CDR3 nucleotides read TGTGCCAGTCATTACAGAAGCAATCAGCCCCAGCATTTT. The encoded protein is CASHYRSNQPQHF.

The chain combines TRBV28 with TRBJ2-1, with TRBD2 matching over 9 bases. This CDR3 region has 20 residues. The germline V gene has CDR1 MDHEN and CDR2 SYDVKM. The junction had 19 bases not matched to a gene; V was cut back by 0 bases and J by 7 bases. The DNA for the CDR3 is TGTGCCAGCAGTTTATGGCGAGTCGCTAGCGGGAATTTGAGGAAAAATGAGCAGTTCTTC. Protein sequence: CASSLWRVASGNLRKNEQFF.

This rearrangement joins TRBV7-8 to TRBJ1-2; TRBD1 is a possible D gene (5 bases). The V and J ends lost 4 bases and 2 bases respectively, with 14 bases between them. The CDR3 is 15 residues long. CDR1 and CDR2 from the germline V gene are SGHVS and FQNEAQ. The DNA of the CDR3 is TGTGCCAGCAGCTCTCGACAGCACCGAAACTATGGCTACACCTTC. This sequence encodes CASSSRQHRNYGYTF.

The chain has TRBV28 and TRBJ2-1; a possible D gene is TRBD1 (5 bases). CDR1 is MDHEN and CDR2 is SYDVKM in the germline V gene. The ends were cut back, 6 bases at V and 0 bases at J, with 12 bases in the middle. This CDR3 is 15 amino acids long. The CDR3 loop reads CASRLTVNSYNEQFF. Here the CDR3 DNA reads TGTGCCAGCAGGTTGACAGTTAACTCCTACAATGAGCAGTTCTTC.

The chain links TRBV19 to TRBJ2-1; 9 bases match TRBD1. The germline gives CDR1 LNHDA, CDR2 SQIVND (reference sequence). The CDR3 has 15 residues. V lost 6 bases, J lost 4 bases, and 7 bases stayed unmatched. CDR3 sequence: CASRMGQGVYNEQFF. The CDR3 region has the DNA TGTGCCAGTAGGATGGGACAGGGTGTGTACAATGAGCAGTTCTTC.

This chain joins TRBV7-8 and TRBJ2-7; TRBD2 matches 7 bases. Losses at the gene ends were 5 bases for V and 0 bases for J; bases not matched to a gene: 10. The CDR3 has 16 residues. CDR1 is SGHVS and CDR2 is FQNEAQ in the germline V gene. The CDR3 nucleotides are TGTGCCAGCAGCGCGACCGGGACTACCTACTCCTACGAGCAGTACTTC. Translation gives CASSATGTTYSYEQYF.

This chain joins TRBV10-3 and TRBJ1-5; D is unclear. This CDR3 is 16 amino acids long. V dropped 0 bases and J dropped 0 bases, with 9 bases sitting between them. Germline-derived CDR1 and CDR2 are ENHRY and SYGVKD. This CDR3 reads CAISESLEDSNQPQHF. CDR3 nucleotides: TGTGCCATCAGTGAGTCATTAGAGGATAGCAATCAGCCCCAGCATTTT.

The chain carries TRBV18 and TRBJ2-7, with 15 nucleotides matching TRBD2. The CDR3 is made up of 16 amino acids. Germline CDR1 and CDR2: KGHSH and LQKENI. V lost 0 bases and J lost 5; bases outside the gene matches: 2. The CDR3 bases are TGTGCCAGCTCACCACCCGGGACTAGCGGGGGGAACGAGCAGTACTTC. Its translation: CASSPPGTSGGNEQYF.